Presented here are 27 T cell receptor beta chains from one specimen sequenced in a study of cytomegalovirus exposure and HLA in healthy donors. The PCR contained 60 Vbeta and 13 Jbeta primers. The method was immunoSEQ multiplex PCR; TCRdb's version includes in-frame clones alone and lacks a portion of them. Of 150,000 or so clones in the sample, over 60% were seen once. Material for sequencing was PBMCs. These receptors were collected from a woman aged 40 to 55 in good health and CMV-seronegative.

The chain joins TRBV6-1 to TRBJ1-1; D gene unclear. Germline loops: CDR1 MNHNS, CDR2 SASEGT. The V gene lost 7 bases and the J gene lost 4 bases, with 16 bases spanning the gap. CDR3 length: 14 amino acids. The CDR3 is CASKELFPGTEAFF. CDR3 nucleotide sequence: TGTGCCAGCAAAGAACTATTCCCGGGCACTGAAGCTTTCTTT.

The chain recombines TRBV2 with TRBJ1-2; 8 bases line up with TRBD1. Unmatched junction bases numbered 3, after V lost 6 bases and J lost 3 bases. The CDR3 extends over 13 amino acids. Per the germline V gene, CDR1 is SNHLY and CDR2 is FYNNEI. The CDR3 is CASSKQGDYGYTF. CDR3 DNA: TGTGCCAGCAGCAAACAGGGGGACTATGGCTACACCTTC.

As DNA, the CDR3 is TGTGCCAGCAGCAAAGACAGGGTTGGTAACACTGAAGCTTTCTTT. Its translation is CASSKDRVGNTEAFF. The chain combines TRBV7-9 with TRBJ1-1, with TRBD1 matching over 7 bases. The CDR3 is 15 amino acids. V shed 5 bases, J shed 2 bases, and the junction held 8 bases outside the gene matches. The V gene's germline CDR1 is SEHNR and CDR2 FQNEAQ (reference sequence).

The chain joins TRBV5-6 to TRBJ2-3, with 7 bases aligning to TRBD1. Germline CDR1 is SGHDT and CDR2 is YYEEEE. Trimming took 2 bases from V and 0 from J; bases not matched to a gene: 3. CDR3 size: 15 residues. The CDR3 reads CASSFQGVSTDTQYF. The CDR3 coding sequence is TGTGCCAGCAGCTTCCAGGGGGTTAGCACAGATACGCAGTATTTT.

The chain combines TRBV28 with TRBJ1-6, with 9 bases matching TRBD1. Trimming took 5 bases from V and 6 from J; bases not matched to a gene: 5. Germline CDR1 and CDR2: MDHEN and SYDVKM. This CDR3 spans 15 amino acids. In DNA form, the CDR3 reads TGTGCCAGCAGTACTACGGACAGGGGTAATTCACCCCTCCACTTT. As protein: CASSTTDRGNSPLHF.

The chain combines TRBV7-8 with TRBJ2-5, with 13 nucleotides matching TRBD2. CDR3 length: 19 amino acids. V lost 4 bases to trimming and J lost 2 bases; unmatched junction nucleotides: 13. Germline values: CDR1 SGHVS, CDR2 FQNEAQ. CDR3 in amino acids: CASSYRRGLAGANQETQYF. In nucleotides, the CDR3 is TGTGCCAGCAGCTATCGGCGAGGACTAGCGGGGGCGAATCAAGAGACCCAGTACTTC. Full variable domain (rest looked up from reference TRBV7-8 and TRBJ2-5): GAGVSQSPRYKVAKRGQDVALRCDPISGHVSLFWYQQALGQGPEFLTYFQNEAQLDKSGLPSDRFFAERPEGSVSTLKIQRTQQEDSAVYLCASSYRRGLAGANQETQYFGPGTRLLVL.

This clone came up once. This chain's CDR3 is CASRGAGTNIQYF. Written as DNA, the CDR3 is TGCGCCAGCAGAGGGGCAGGAACGAACATTCAGTACTTC. This chain uses TRBV4-1 with TRBJ2-4, with D possibly TRBD1 on 5 matching bases. Trimming shortened V by 6 bases and J by 7 bases, and 13 bases separated the two germline ends. The germline V gene has CDR1 MGHRA and CDR2 YSYEKL. The CDR3 extends over 13 amino acids.

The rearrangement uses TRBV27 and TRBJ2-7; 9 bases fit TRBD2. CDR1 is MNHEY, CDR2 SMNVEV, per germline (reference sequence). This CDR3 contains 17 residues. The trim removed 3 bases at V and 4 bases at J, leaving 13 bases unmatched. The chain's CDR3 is CASSLSHGRGGSYEQYF. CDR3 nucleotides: TGTGCCAGCAGTTTGTCCCACGGGCGGGGGGGTTCTTACGAGCAGTACTTC.

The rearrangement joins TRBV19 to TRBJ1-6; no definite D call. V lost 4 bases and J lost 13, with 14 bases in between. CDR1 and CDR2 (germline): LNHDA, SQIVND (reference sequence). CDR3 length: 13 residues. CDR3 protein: CASSNQPPAPLHF. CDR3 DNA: TGTGCCAGTAGTAACCAACCTCCCGCGCCCCTCCACTTT.

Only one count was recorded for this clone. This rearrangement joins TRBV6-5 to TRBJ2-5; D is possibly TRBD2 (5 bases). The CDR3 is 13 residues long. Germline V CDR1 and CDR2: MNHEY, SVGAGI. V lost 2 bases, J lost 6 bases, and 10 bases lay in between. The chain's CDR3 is CASSYEGWKTQYF. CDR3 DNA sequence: TGTGCCAGCAGTTACGAGGGATGGAAGACCCAGTACTTC.

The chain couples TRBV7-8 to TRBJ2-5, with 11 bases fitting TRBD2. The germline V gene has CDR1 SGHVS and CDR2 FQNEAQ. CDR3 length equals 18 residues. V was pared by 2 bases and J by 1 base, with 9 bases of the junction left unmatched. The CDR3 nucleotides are TGTGCCAGCAGCTTACCCCGACGACTAGCGGGGCGCCAAGAGACCCAGTACTTC. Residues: CASSLPRRLAGRQETQYF.

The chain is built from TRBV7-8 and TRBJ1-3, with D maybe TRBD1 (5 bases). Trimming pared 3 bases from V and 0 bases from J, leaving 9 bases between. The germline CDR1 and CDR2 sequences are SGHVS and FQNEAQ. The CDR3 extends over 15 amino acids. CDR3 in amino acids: CASSFDSISGNTIYF. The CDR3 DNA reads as TGTGCCAGCAGCTTTGACAGTATCTCTGGAAACACCATATATTTT. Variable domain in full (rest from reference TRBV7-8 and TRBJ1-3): GAGVSQSPRYKVAKRGQDVALRCDPISGHVSLFWYQQALGQGPEFLTYFQNEAQLDKSGLPSDRFFAERPEGSVSTLKIQRTQQEDSAVYLCASSFDSISGNTIYFGEGSWLTVV.

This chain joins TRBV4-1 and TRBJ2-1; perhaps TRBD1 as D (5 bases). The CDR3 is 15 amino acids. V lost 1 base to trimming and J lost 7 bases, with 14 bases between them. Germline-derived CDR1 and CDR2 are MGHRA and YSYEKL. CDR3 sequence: CASSQVWGLLNEQFF. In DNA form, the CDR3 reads TGCGCCAGCAGCCAAGTCTGGGGCCTGTTAAATGAGCAGTTCTTC.

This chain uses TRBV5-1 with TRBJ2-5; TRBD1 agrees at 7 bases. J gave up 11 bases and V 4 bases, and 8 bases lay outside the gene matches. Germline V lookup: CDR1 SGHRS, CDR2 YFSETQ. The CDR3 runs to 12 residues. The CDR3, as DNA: TGCGCCAGCAGCCTACAAGGGGGCCAGCAGTACTTC. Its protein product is CASSLQGGQQYF.

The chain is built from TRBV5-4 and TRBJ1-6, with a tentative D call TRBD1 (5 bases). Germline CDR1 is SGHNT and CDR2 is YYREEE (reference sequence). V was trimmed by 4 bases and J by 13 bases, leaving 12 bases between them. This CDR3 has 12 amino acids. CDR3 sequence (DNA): TGTGCCAGCAGCGAGGGACTAGGCCCCCTCCACTTT. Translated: CASSEGLGPLHF.

The CDR3 DNA follows: TGCGCCAGCAGCCACCAGACAGGGCAGAGGTTTGGCTACACCTTC. Its protein product is CASSHQTGQRFGYTF. This chain links TRBV5-1 with TRBJ1-2; TRBD1 matches 7 bases. The CDR3 spans 15 residues. CDR1 and CDR2 (germline): SGHRS, YFSETQ. V was pared by 4 bases and J by 7 bases, with 13 bases of the junction left unmatched. Together with reference TRBV5-1 and TRBJ1-2, the CDR3 gives the full variable domain: KAGVTQTPRYLIKTRGQQVTLSCSPISGHRSVSWYQQTPGQGLQFLFEYFSETQRNKGNFPGRFSGRQFSNSRSEMNVSTLELGDSALYLCASSHQTGQRFGYTFGSGTRLTVV.

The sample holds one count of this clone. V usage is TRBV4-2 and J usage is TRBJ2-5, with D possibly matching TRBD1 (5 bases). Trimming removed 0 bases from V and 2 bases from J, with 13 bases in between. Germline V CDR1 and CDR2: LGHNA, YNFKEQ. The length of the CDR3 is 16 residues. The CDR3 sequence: CASSQDHATEQETQYF. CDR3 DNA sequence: TGTGCCAGCAGCCAAGATCATGCGACAGAACAAGAGACCCAGTACTTC.

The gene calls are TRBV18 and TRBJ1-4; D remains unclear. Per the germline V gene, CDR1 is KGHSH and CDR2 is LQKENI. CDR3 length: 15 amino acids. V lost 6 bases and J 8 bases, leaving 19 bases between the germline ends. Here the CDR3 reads CASSPGRRGSEKLFF. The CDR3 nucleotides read TGTGCCAGCTCCCCTGGGCGACGTGGATCCGAAAAACTGTTTTTT.

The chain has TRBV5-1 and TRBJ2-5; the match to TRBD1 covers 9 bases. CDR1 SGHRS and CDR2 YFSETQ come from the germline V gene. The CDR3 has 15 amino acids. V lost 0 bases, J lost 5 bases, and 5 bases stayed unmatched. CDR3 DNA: TGCGCCAGCAGCTTGGCGGGACAGGGTAGGGAGACCCAGTACTTC. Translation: CASSLAGQGRETQYF.

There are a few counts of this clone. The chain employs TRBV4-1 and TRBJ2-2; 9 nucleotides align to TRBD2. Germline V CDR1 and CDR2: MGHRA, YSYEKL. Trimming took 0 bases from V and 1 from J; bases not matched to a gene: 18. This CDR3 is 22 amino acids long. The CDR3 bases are TGCGCCAGCAGCCAAGATCCGGTCGCACCTAAGATAGCGGGGGAGAACACCGGGGAGCTGTTTTTT. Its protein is CASSQDPVAPKIAGENTGELFF.

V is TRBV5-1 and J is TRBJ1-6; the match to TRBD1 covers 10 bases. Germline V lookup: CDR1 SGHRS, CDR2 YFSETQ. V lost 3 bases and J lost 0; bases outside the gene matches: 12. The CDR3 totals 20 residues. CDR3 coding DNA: TGCGCCAGCAGCTGGACCGGGACAGGGGTTTTCCCCTCCTATAATTCACCCCTCCACTTT. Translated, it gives CASSWTGTGVFPSYNSPLHF.

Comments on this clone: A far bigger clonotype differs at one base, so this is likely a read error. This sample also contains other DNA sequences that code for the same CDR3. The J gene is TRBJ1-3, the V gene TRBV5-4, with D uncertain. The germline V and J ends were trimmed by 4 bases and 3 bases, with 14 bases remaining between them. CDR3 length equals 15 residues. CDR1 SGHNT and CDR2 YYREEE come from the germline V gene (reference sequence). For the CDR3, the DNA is TGTGCCAGCAGCCAGTCCCACGGGAGTGGAAACACCATATATTTT. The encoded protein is CASSQSHGSGNTIYF.

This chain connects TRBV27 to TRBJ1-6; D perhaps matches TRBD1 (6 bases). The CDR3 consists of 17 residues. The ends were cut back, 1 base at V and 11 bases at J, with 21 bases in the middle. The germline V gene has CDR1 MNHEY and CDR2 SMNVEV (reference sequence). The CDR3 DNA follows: TGTGCCAGCAGTTTATATCCCGCGTCAGGGGAAATGACACCCCTCCACTTT. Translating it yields CASSLYPASGEMTPLHF.

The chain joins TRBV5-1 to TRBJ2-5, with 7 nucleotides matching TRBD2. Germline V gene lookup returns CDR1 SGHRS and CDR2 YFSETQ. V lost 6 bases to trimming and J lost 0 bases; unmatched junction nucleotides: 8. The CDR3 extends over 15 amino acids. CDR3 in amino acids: CASTTVGTNQETQYF. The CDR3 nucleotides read TGCGCCAGCACCACAGTCGGGACTAACCAAGAGACCCAGTACTTC.

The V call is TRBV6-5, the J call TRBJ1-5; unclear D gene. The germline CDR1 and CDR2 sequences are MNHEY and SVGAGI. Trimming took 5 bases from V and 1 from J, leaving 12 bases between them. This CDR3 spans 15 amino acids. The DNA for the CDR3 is TGTGCCAGCAGTAATGACCGGGTGAGCAATCAGCCCCAGCATTTT. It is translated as CASSNDRVSNQPQHF.

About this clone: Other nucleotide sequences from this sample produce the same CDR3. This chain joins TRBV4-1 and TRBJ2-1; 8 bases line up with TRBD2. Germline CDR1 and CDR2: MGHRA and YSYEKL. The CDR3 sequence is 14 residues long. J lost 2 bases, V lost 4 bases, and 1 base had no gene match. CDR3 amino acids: CASSLAGPYNEQFF. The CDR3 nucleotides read TGCGCCAGCAGCCTAGCGGGGCCCTACAATGAGCAGTTCTTC.

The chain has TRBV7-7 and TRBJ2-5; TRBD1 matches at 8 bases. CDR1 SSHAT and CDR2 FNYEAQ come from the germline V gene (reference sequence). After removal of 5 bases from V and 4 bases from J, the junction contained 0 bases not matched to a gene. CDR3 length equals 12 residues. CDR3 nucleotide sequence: TGTGCCAGCAGCGGGACAGGAGAGACCCAGTACTTC. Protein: CASSGTGETQYF.